This entry lists 8 T cell receptor beta chains sequenced from one sample in a study of beta chain features in type 1 diabetes. Reverse transcription of all isolated RNA meant that expressed TCRB transcripts were sequenced. Clones were read by immunoSEQ multiplex PCR, and TCRdb kept only the in-frame ones, dropping some. The data show 300,000 to 400,000 clones, over 10% seen once. Sequenced material: naive CD4+ T cells from blood. All receptors derive from a young man in good health.

Remarks on this clone: Other DNA sequences from this sample encode an identical CDR3 as well. The V and J genes are TRBV28 and TRBJ2-7, with TRBD2 identical over 7 bases. The CDR3 runs to 14 residues. Trimming removed 2 bases from V and 2 bases from J; junction bases left unmatched: 3. The germline CDR1 and CDR2 sequences are MDHEN and SYDVKM. CDR3 protein: CASSLTGTTYEQYF. The DNA for the CDR3 is TGTGCCAGCAGTTTAACGGGGACTACCTACGAGCAGTACTTC.

This chain uses TRBV9 with TRBJ2-5; D may be TRBD2 (7 bases). Trimming took 1 base from V and 3 from J, leaving 13 bases between them. CDR3 length: 15 residues. The germline V gene has CDR1 SGDLS and CDR2 YYNGEE. The CDR3 loop reads CASSVSGGAKETQYF. DNA for the CDR3: TGTGCCAGCAGCGTAAGTGGGGGGGCCAAAGAGACCCAGTACTTC.

The V call is TRBV18, the J call TRBJ1-5; TRBD1 agrees at 8 bases. Germline assignment: CDR1 KGHSH and CDR2 LQKENI. The CDR3 spans 15 residues. J gave up 3 bases and V 3 bases, and 4 bases lay outside the gene matches. DNA for the CDR3: TGTGCCAGCTCACCGTGGACAGGGAACAATCAGCCCCAGCATTTT. Translation gives CASSPWTGNNQPQHF.

V gene TRBV5-1 combines with J gene TRBJ1-4, with 9 positions matching TRBD1. The CDR3 length is 15 residues. Trimming cost V 4 bases and J 5 bases; bases outside gene matches: 6. CDR1 is SGHRS and CDR2 is YFSETQ in the germline V gene. The CDR3 DNA sequence: TGCGCCAGCAGCGAGGGACAGGGAGAAAATGAAAAACTGTTTTTT. This gives the protein CASSEGQGENEKLFF.

This clone came up a few times. The chain has TRBV7-2 and TRBJ1-6; the match to TRBD1 covers 8 bases. The CDR3 runs 19 residues. Losses at the gene ends were 5 bases for V and 0 bases for J; bases not matched to a gene: 12. Germline V gives CDR1 SGHTA, CDR2 FQGNSA. CDR3: CASSGNYDRGSSYNSPLHF. The CDR3, as DNA: TGTGCCAGCAGCGGAAACTATGACAGGGGAAGCTCCTATAATTCACCCCTCCACTTT. Full variable domain (missing parts from reference TRBV7-2 and TRBJ1-6): GAGVSQSPSNKVTEKGKDVELRCDPISGHTALYWYRQSLGQGLEFLIYFQGNSAPDKSGLPSDRFSAERTGGSVSTLTIQRTQQEDSAVYLCASSGNYDRGSSYNSPLHFGNGTRLTVT.

The genes are TRBV15 and TRBJ2-7, with D perhaps matching TRBD2 (5 bases). CDR1 LNHNV and CDR2 YYDKDF come from the germline V gene (reference sequence). Deletions cut 0 bases from V and 5 bases from J, with 14 bases between. The CDR3 sequence is 15 residues long. CDR3 nucleotide sequence: TGTGCCACCAGCAGAGAAGCGGCGAGATGGAACGAGCAGTACTTC. Translating it yields CATSREAARWNEQYF.

The V call is TRBV7-9, the J call TRBJ1-5; the match to TRBD1 covers 9 bases. Germline CDR1 reads SEHNR; CDR2 reads FQNEAQ (reference sequence). This CDR3 has 15 amino acids. V shed 5 bases and J 7 bases; nucleotides not matched to a gene: 9. CDR3 in DNA: TGTGCCAGCAGCCCGGACAGGGGAGTGGGGCAGCCCCAGCATTTT. It encodes CASSPDRGVGQPQHF.

The V gene is TRBV28, the J gene TRBJ2-3, with D maybe TRBD2 (6 bases). The V gene's germline CDR1 is MDHEN and CDR2 SYDVKM. With 2 bases removed from V and 1 base from J, the gap between germline ends came to 10 bases. This CDR3 contains 15 residues. CDR3 sequence: CASSLGAGGTDTQYF. In nucleotides, the CDR3 is TGTGCCAGCAGTTTAGGAGCGGGCGGCACAGATACGCAGTATTTT.